This TCR beta chain emerged from a study of blood T cell repertoires in COVID-19. Study background: PBMCs, B-cell-depleted T cells, or T cells were the source of the cDNA or gDNA that made up the material.

In the original processing: It was from reference gene primer amplification that nucleated cell counts were estimated. The data were produced by immunoSEQ multiplex PCR, yet TCRdb's version contains in-frame clones alone and is incomplete. V, J and clone size are taken as reported in that table, and D and trimming were inferred from the DNA itself. The data contain about 120,000 clones, 79% of them singletons. The CDR3 is 15 residues long. In germline, CDR1 is LNHNV, CDR2 YYDKDF (reference sequence). The ends lost 4 bases at V and 10 bases at J; junction bases unmatched: 13. What was sequenced was peripheral blood. This clonotype originated in an elderly woman with acute or convalescent COVID-19. V gene TRBV15 combines with J gene TRBJ2-3; 8 bases are shared with TRBD2. CDR3 in amino acids: CATSTGGTPGRSQYF. The DNA for the CDR3 is TGTGCCACCAGCACGGGAGGGACCCCGGGGCGGTCGCAGTATTTT.